A selection of T cell receptor beta chains follows, all from one sample in a study of T cells in Graves' hyperthyroidism and ophthalmopathy. In TCRdb, the multiplex PCR reads were re-called with MiXCR into one record per CDR3 protein. Of roughly 250,000 distinct CDR3 sequences listed, around 15% are singletons. The sample was blood. The origin of the receptors is a woman in her late teens or twenties with Graves' ophthalmopathy. Both conserved end residues are part of each CDR3. Each record gives: clone size, J gene, D gene, V gene, CDR3 DNA, CDR3 protein. The D gene is left open where the match is weak. Clone size is given for some rows only: seen once, a few or many times, or a class if the clone is expanded.

clone size: many
J gene: TRBJ2-7
D gene: -
V gene: TRBV27
CDR3 DNA: TGTGCCAGCAGTTTATCTAGCTACTCCTACGAGCAGTACTTC
CDR3 protein: CASSLSSYSYEQYF

clone size: many
J gene: TRBJ1-2
D gene: -
V gene: TRBV4-1
CDR3 DNA: TGCGCCAGCAGCCAAGATTTAAAAGGTTATGGCTACACCTTC
CDR3 protein: CASSQDLKGYGYTF

clone size: many
J gene: TRBJ1-6
D gene: TRBD1
V gene: TRBV2
CDR3 DNA: TGTGCCAGCAGTGACGGACAGGGGAATTCACCCCTCCACTTT
CDR3 protein: CASSDGQGNSPLHF

clone size: -
J gene: TRBJ2-1
D gene: TRBD1
V gene: TRBV27
CDR3 DNA: TGTGCCAGCAGTGATTCCAATACAGGGGGCCATCTCAATGAGCAGTTCTTC
CDR3 protein: CASSDSNTGGHLNEQFF

clone size: -
J gene: TRBJ1-3
D gene: -
V gene: TRBV12-3/TRBV12-4
CDR3 DNA: TGTGCCAGCAGTTTAAGTATCGGGGCTGGAAACACCATATATTTT
CDR3 protein: CASSLSIGAGNTIYF

clone size: many
J gene: TRBJ2-7
D gene: -
V gene: TRBV28
CDR3 DNA: TGTGCCAGCGCCATCGGGGGCTACGAGCAGTACTTC
CDR3 protein: CASAIGGYEQYF

clone size: -
J gene: TRBJ1-5
D gene: TRBD1
V gene: TRBV19
CDR3 DNA: TGTGCCAGTAGTACCGACAGGGGGCGACAGCCCCAGCATTTT
CDR3 protein: CASSTDRGRQPQHF

clone size: many
J gene: TRBJ1-2
D gene: -
V gene: TRBV12-3/TRBV12-4
CDR3 DNA: TGTGCCAGCAGTCCTCGTCCTAACTATGGCTACACCTTC
CDR3 protein: CASSPRPNYGYTF

clone size: many
J gene: TRBJ2-3
D gene: TRBD1
V gene: TRBV2
CDR3 DNA: TGTGCCAGCAGTTACGGGACAGCGTCCACAGATACGCAGTATTTT
CDR3 protein: CASSYGTASTDTQYF

clone size: many
J gene: TRBJ1-1
D gene: TRBD1
V gene: TRBV3-1
CDR3 DNA: TGTGCCAGCAGCCAAGAGGGGACAGAACGAACAACTGAAGCTTTCTTT
CDR3 protein: CASSQEGTERTTEAFF

clone size: many
J gene: TRBJ2-5
D gene: -
V gene: TRBV6-1
CDR3 DNA: TGTGCCAGCAGTCAGCCGTTAGAGGGAGAGACCCAGTACTTC
CDR3 protein: CASSQPLEGETQYF

clone size: -
J gene: TRBJ1-1
D gene: -
V gene: TRBV18
CDR3 DNA: TGTGCCAGCCAGGAGAACACTGAAGCTTTCTTT
CDR3 protein: CASQENTEAFF

clone size: few
J gene: TRBJ1-4
D gene: -
V gene: TRBV19
CDR3 DNA: TGTGCCAGTAGTGGCCGGTGGGCAACTAATGAAAAACTGTTTTTT
CDR3 protein: CASSGRWATNEKLFF

clone size: -
J gene: TRBJ2-3
D gene: -
V gene: TRBV5-1
CDR3 DNA: TGCGCCAGCAGCTTGCACCAGACAGATACGCAGTATTTT
CDR3 protein: CASSLHQTDTQYF

clone size: many
J gene: TRBJ1-1
D gene: TRBD1
V gene: TRBV11-2
CDR3 DNA: TGTGCCAGCACCCTTGACAGGGGAACTGAAGCTTTCTTT
CDR3 protein: CASTLDRGTEAFF

clone size: many
J gene: TRBJ1-2
D gene: -
V gene: TRBV2
CDR3 DNA: TGTGCCAGCAGTAGCCGAATTGCAGGGGCGGCGGGCTACACCTTC
CDR3 protein: CASSSRIAGAAGYTF

clone size: few
J gene: TRBJ2-1
D gene: -
V gene: TRBV20-1
CDR3 DNA: TGCAGTGCTAGATCAACCCGCGGGGGCAATTACAATGAGCAGTTCTTC
CDR3 protein: CSARSTRGGNYNEQFF

clone size: many
J gene: TRBJ2-7
D gene: -
V gene: TRBV30
CDR3 DNA: TGTGCCTGGATGGGGGGATACGAGCAGTACTTC
CDR3 protein: CAWMGGYEQYF

clone size: few
J gene: TRBJ1-5
D gene: -
V gene: TRBV5-6
CDR3 DNA: TGTGCCAGCAGCCAGGGGCGGGGCAGTAATCAGCCCCAGCATTTT
CDR3 protein: CASSQGRGSNQPQHF

clone size: many
J gene: TRBJ2-7
D gene: -
V gene: TRBV2
CDR3 DNA: TGTGCCAGCAGAGAGGCTAGCCGCTACGAGCAGTACTTC
CDR3 protein: CASREASRYEQYF

clone size: many
J gene: TRBJ2-1
D gene: -
V gene: TRBV6-5
CDR3 DNA: TGTGCCAGCAGTTACGCGACAGGTCGACTAGCCGGTGAGCAGTTCTTC
CDR3 protein: CASSYATGRLAGEQFF

clone size: -
J gene: TRBJ2-3
D gene: TRBD2
V gene: TRBV7-2
CDR3 DNA: TGTGCCAGCAGCCGAGCGGGGGGGGGGGAGGATACGCAGTATTTT
CDR3 protein: CASSRAGGGEDTQYF

clone size: many
J gene: TRBJ2-7
D gene: -
V gene: TRBV20-1
CDR3 DNA: TGCAGTGCTAGAGTCCCCGGGACGGGCCACTACGAGCAGTACTTC
CDR3 protein: CSARVPGTGHYEQYF

clone size: few
J gene: TRBJ2-1
D gene: -
V gene: TRBV5-6
CDR3 DNA: TGTGCCAGCAGCTGGTACACACCTCTGAGTGAGCAGTTCTTC
CDR3 protein: CASSWYTPLSEQFF

clone size: many
J gene: TRBJ2-7
D gene: -
V gene: TRBV20-1
CDR3 DNA: TGCAGTGCTAGTAGGGCAGGGGTCTCCTACGAGCAGTACTTC
CDR3 protein: CSASRAGVSYEQYF

clone size: many
J gene: TRBJ2-1
D gene: TRBD2
V gene: TRBV25-1
CDR3 DNA: TGTGCCAGCAGTGAGCGGCTAGCGGGAAGGGATGAGCAGTTCTTC
CDR3 protein: CASSERLAGRDEQFF

clone size: many
J gene: TRBJ2-7
D gene: TRBD1
V gene: TRBV10-2
CDR3 DNA: TGCGCCAGCAGTGAATCGACAGGGTTGAAGTACGAGCAGTACTTC
CDR3 protein: CASSESTGLKYEQYF

clone size: many
J gene: TRBJ2-5
D gene: TRBD2
V gene: TRBV6-2/TRBV6-3
CDR3 DNA: TGTGCCAGCAGTTACGAGGTAGCGGGGGAACGAGAGACCCAGTACTTC
CDR3 protein: CASSYEVAGERETQYF

clone size: many
J gene: TRBJ1-1
D gene: -
V gene: TRBV4-2
CDR3 DNA: TGTGCCAGCAGCCGATCCACAGCGAACACTGAAGCTTTCTTT
CDR3 protein: CASSRSTANTEAFF

clone size: -
J gene: TRBJ1-1
D gene: TRBD1
V gene: TRBV7-9
CDR3 DNA: TGTGCCAGCAGCGCTGAGGGGGCCAACACTGAAGCTTTCTTT
CDR3 protein: CASSAEGANTEAFF

clone size: once
J gene: TRBJ1-1
D gene: -
V gene: TRBV20-1
CDR3 DNA: TGCAGTGCTAGAGATCGTCGAGGGTCGGACACTGAAGCTTTCTTT
CDR3 protein: CSARDRRGSDTEAFF

clone size: many
J gene: TRBJ2-1
D gene: -
V gene: TRBV6-2/TRBV6-3
CDR3 DNA: TGTGCCAGCAGCATAGCTTTGTCCTACAATGAGCAGTTCTTC
CDR3 protein: CASSIALSYNEQFF

clone size: -
J gene: TRBJ2-1
D gene: TRBD2
V gene: TRBV11-2
CDR3 DNA: TGTGCCAGCAGCTTAGACCGGACTAGCGGGAGGTATGAGCAGTTCTTC
CDR3 protein: CASSLDRTSGRYEQFF

clone size: -
J gene: TRBJ2-7
D gene: TRBD2
V gene: TRBV11-2
CDR3 DNA: TGTGCCAGCAGCTTAGACGGGACTAGCGGGATACCTTACGAGCAGTACTTC
CDR3 protein: CASSLDGTSGIPYEQYF

clone size: many
J gene: TRBJ1-5
D gene: -
V gene: TRBV12-3/TRBV12-4
CDR3 DNA: TGTGCCAGCAGTATCGGACATCTTAATCAGCCCCAGCATTTT
CDR3 protein: CASSIGHLNQPQHF

clone size: many
J gene: TRBJ2-1
D gene: -
V gene: TRBV6-2/TRBV6-3
CDR3 DNA: TGTGCCAGCAGTTACTCGCGGTCCTACTCCTACAATGAGCAGTTCTTC
CDR3 protein: CASSYSRSYSYNEQFF

clone size: many
J gene: TRBJ2-7
D gene: -
V gene: TRBV28
CDR3 DNA: TGTGCCAGCAGTTTTTTCCTTGGGGGCCCGGACTCCTACGAGCAGTACTTC
CDR3 protein: CASSFFLGGPDSYEQYF

clone size: many
J gene: TRBJ1-4
D gene: TRBD1
V gene: TRBV30
CDR3 DNA: TGTGCCTGGAGTCCTGGAGGGGGCGGGAAACTGTTTTTT
CDR3 protein: CAWSPGGGGKLFF

clone size: -
J gene: TRBJ1-1
D gene: TRBD1
V gene: TRBV18
CDR3 DNA: TGTGCCAGCTCACCAACCGGACAGGGTTTTACTGAAGCTTTCTTT
CDR3 protein: CASSPTGQGFTEAFF

clone size: -
J gene: TRBJ2-3
D gene: TRBD2
V gene: TRBV7-3
CDR3 DNA: TGTGCCAGCAGCTTACGCCCCTCTAGCGGGAGTGCAGATACGCAGTATTTT
CDR3 protein: CASSLRPSSGSADTQYF

clone size: many
J gene: TRBJ2-3
D gene: -
V gene: TRBV10-1
CDR3 DNA: TGCGCCAGCAGTGAGTCTACGTGGGGTTGGAAAGGAGATACGCAGTATTTT
CDR3 protein: CASSESTWGWKGDTQYF

clone size: many
J gene: TRBJ1-1
D gene: TRBD1
V gene: TRBV30
CDR3 DNA: TGTGCCTGGAGGGGACAGGGCACCCAAGCTGAAGCTTTCTTT
CDR3 protein: CAWRGQGTQAEAFF

clone size: many
J gene: TRBJ1-5
D gene: TRBD1
V gene: TRBV5-5
CDR3 DNA: TGTGCCAGCAACGACAGGGAAGGTAGCAATCAGCCCCAGCATTTT
CDR3 protein: CASNDREGSNQPQHF

clone size: many
J gene: TRBJ2-6
D gene: -
V gene: TRBV18
CDR3 DNA: TGTGCCAGCTCACCACCCAGGTCTGGGGCCAACGTCCTGACTTTC
CDR3 protein: CASSPPRSGANVLTF

clone size: many
J gene: TRBJ2-3
D gene: TRBD2
V gene: TRBV14
CDR3 DNA: TGTGCCAGCAGCCAAGATAGGATGACGGGAGGGCCTGTGGATACGCAGTATTTT
CDR3 protein: CASSQDRMTGGPVDTQYF

clone size: many
J gene: TRBJ1-5
D gene: -
V gene: TRBV20-1
CDR3 DNA: TGCAGTGCTAGAGCACAGGGTACTAGCAATCAGCCCCAGCATTTT
CDR3 protein: CSARAQGTSNQPQHF

clone size: many
J gene: TRBJ2-7
D gene: -
V gene: TRBV7-9
CDR3 DNA: TGTGCCAGCAGCTTAAAAGCCTACGAGCAGTACTTC
CDR3 protein: CASSLKAYEQYF

clone size: many
J gene: TRBJ2-3
D gene: TRBD1
V gene: TRBV7-9
CDR3 DNA: TGTGCCAGCAGCTCCGCGACAGGGGGCGCGGATACGCAGTATTTT
CDR3 protein: CASSSATGGADTQYF